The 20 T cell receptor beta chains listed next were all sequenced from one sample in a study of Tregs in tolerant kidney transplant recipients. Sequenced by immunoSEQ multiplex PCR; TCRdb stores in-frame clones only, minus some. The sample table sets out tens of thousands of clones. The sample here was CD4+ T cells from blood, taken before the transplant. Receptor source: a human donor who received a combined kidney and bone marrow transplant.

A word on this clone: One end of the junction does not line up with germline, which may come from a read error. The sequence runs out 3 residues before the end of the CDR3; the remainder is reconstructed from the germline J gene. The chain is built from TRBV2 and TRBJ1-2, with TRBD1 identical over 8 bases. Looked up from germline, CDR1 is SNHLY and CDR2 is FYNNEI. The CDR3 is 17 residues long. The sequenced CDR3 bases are TGTTCCAGCAGCCACGCGGCCAGGGGGCCGACTAACTATGGC. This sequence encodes CSSSHAARGPTNYG. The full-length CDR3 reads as CSSSHAARGPTNYGYTF.

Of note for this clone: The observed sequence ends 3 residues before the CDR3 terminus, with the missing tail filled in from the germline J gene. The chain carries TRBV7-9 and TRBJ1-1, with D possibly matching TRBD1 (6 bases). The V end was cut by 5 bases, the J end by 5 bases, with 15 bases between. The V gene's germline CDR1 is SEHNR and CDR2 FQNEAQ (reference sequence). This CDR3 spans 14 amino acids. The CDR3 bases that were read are TGTGCCAGCAGCCCTACAGGGATGGGGACTGAA. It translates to CASSPTGMGTE. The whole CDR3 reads CASSPTGMGTEAFF.

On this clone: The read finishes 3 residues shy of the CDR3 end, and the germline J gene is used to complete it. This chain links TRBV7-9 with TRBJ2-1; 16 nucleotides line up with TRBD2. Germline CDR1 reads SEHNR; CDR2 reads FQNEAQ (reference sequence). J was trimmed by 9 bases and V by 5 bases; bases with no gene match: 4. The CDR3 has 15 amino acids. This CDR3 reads CASSRGTSGRGEQFF. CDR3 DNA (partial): TGTGCCAGCAGCCGTGGGACTAGCGGGAGGGGTGAG. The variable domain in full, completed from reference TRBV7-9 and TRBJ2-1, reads DTGVSQNPRHKITKRGQNVTFRCDPISEHNRLYWYRQTLGQGPEFLTYFQNEAQLEKSRLLSDRFSAERPKGSFSTLEIQRTEQGDSAMYLCASSRGTSGRGEQFFGPGTRLTVL.

CDR3 loop: CASMRDYWAEAFF. The covered CDR3 bases are TGTGCCAGTATGAGAGACTACTGGGCTGAA. This chain joins TRBV19 and TRBJ1-1; D uncertain. The DNA ends 3 residues before the CDR3 does, and the rest of the CDR3 is filled in from the germline J gene. The CDR3 contains 13 residues. The germline V and J ends were trimmed by 7 bases and 6 bases, with 15 bases remaining between them. Germline V lookup: CDR1 LNHDA, CDR2 SQIVND (reference sequence).

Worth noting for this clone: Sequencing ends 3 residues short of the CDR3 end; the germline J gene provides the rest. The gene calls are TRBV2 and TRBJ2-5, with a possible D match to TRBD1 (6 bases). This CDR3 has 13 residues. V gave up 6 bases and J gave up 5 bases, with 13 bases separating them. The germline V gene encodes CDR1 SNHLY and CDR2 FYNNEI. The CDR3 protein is CASRATRGETQYF. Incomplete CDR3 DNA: TGTGCCAGCAGGGCCACGAGGGGGGAGACC.

Incomplete CDR3 DNA: TGTGCCAGTCGTGGACAGGGGAGCATT. Amino acid sequence: CASRGQGSI. The full CDR3 reads CASRGQGSIQYF. The V gene is TRBV18, the J gene TRBJ2-4; 9 positions match TRBD1. The read gets to within 3 residues of the CDR3 end, and the germline J gene fills in the rest. The V gene end was trimmed by 9 bases and the J gene end by 9 bases; junction bases not matched to a gene: 6. This CDR3 contains 12 residues. Germline CDR1 is KGHSH and CDR2 is LQKENI.

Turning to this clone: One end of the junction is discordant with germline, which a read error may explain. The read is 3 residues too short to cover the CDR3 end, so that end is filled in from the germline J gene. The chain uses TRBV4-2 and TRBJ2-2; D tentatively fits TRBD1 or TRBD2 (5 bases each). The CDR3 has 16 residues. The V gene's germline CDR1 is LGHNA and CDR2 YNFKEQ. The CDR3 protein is CASSHEGFTNTGELFF. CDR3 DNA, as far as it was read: TGCGCCAGCAGCCACGAGGGGTTTACGAACACCGGGGAG.

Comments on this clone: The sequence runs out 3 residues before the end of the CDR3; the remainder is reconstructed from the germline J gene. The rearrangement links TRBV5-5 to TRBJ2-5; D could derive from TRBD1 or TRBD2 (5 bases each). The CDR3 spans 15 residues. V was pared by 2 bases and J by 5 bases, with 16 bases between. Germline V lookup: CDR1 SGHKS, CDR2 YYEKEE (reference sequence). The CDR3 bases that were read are TGTGCCAGCAGCTTCGAAGGGGCGAGGGTGGAGACC. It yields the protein CASSFEGARVET. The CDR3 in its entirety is CASSFEGARVETQYF.

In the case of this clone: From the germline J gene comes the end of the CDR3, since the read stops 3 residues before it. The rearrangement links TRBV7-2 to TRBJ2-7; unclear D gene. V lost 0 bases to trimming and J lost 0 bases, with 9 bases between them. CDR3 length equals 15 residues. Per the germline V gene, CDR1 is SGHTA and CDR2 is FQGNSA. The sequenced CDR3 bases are TGTGCCAGCAGCTTAGCGATAGACATCTCCTACGAG. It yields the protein CASSLAIDISYE. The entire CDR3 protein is CASSLAIDISYEQYF.

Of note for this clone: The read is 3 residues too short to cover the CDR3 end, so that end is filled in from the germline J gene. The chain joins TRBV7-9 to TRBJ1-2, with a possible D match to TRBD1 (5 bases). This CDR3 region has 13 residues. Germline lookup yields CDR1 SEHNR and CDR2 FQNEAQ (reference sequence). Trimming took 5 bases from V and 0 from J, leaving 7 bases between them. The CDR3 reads CASSGASNYGYTF. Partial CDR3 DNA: TGTGCCAGCAGCGGGGCCTCTAACTATGGC.

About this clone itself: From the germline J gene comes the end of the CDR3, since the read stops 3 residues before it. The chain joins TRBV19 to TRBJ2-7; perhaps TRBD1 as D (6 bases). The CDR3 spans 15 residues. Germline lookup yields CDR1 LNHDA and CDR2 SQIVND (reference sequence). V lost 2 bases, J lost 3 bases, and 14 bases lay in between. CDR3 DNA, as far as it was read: TGTGCCAGTAGTATAACCACAGGGCAGGGCTACGAG. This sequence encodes CASSITTGQGYE. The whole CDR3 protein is CASSITTGQGYEQYF.

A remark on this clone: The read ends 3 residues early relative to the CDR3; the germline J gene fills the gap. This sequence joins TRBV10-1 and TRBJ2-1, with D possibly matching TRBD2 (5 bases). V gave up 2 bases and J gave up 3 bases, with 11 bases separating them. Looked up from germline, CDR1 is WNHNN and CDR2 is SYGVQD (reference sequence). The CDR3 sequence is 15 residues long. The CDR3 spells CASSEGRAYYNEQFF. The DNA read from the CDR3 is TGCGCCAGCAGTGAGGGGCGGGCCTACTACAATGAG.

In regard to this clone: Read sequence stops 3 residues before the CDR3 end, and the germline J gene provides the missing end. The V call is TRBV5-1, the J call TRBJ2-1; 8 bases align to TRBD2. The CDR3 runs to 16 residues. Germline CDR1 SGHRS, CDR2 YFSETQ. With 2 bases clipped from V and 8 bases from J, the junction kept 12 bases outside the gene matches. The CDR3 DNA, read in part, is TGCGCCAGCAGCTTTGTGGCGGGGGGCCTGGGGTATGAG. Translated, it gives CASSFVAGGLGYE. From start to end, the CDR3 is CASSFVAGGLGYEQFF.

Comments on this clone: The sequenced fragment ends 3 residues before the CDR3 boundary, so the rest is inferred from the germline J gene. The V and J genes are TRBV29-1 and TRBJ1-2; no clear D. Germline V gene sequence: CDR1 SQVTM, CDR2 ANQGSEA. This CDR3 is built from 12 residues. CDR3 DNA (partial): TGCAGCGTTGAAATTAGATTCTGGGGC. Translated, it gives CSVEIRFWG. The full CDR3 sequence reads CSVEIRFWGYTF. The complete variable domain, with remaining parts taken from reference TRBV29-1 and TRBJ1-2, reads SAVISQKPSRDICQRGTSLTIQCQVDSQVTMMFWYRQQPGQSLTLIATANQGSEATYESGFVIDKFPISRPNLTFSTLTVSNMSPEDSSIYLCSVEIRFWGYTFGSGTRLTVV.

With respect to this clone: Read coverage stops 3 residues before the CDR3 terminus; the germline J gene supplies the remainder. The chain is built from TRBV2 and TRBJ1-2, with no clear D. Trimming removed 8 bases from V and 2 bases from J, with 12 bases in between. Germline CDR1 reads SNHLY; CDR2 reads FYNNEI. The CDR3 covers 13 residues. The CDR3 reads CASAATLNYGYTF. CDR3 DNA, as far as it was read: TGTGCCAGCGCGGCAACCTTAAACTATGGC.

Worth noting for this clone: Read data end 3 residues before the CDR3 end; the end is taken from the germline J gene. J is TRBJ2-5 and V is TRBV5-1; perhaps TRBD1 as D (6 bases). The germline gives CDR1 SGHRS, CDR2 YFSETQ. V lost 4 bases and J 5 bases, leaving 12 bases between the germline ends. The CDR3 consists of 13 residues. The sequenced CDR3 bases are TGCGCCAGCAGCCCCGGGACAATGGAGACC. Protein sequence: CASSPGTMET. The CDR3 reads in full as CASSPGTMETQYF.

Incomplete CDR3 DNA: TGTGCCAGCAGCTTGAGTATGCAGGGAGATGGC. Translation gives CASSLSMQGDG. The entire CDR3 sequence reads CASSLSMQGDGYTF. V and J are TRBV7-2 and TRBJ1-2, with D perhaps matching TRBD1 (5 bases). The read finishes 3 residues shy of the CDR3 end, and the germline J gene is used to complete it. In germline, CDR1 is SGHTA, CDR2 FQGNSA. V shed 3 bases and J shed 6 bases, with 14 bases lying between them. The length of the CDR3 is 14 residues.

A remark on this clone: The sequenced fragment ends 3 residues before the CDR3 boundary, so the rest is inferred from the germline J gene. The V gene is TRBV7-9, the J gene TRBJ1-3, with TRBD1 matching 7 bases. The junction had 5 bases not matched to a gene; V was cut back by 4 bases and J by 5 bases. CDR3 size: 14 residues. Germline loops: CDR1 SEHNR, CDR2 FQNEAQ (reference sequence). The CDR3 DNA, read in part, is TGTGCCAGCAGCTCCGACAGGGCGCGAAACACC. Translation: CASSSDRARNT. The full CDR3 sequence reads CASSSDRARNTIYF.

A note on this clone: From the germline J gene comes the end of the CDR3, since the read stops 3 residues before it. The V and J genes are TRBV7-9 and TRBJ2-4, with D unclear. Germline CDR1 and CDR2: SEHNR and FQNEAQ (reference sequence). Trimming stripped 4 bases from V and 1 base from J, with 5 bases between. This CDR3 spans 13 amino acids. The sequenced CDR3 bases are TGTGCCAGCAGCTCCCAGGCCAAAAACATT. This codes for CASSSQAKNI. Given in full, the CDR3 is CASSSQAKNIQYF.

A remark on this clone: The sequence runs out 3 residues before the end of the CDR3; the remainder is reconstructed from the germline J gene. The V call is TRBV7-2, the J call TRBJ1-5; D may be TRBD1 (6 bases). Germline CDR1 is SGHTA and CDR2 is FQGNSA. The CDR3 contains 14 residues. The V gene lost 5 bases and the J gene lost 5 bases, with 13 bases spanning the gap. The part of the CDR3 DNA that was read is TGTGCCAGCAGCCCATGGGGGGGCGATCAGCCC. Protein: CASSPWGGDQP. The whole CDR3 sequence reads CASSPWGGDQPQHF.